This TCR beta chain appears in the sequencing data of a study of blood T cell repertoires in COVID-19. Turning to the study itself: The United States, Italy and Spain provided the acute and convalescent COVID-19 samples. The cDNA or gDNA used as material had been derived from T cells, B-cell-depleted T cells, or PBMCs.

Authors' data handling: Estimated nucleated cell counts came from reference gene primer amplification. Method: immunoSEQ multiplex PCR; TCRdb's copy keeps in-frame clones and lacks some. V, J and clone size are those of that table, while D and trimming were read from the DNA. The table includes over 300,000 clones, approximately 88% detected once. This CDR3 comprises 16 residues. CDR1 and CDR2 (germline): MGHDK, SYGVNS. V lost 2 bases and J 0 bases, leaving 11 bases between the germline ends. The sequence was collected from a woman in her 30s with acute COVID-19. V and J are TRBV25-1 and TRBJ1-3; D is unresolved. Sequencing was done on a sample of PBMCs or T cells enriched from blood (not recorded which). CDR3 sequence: CASSENPEASGNTIYF. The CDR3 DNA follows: TGTGCCAGCAGTGAAAACCCAGAGGCCTCTGGAAACACCATATATTTT.